This TCR beta chain was obtained from a study of blood T cell repertoires in COVID-19. CDR1 and CDR2 from the germline V gene are MGHRA and YSYEKL. Trimming took 3 bases from V and 6 from J; bases not matched to a gene: 2. The CDR3 consists of 15 residues. This clone has only one observation. Original methodology: Reference gene primer amplification in the assay estimated nucleated cell counts. Repertoires were generated with immunoSEQ multiplex PCR, while TCRdb's copy carries only in-frame clones and drops some. The V and J calls and clone size come from that table; D and trimming were worked out from the DNA. The data hold roughly 110,000 clones, with around 84% observed a single time.

Source material: peripheral blood. The TCR sequence derives from a man aged 40-49 years with acute or convalescent COVID-19. The V call is TRBV4-1, the J call TRBJ2-3; 14 nucleotides line up with TRBD2. Here the CDR3 reads CASSQRTSGGDTQYF. The CDR3 DNA reads as TGCGCCAGCAGCCAGAGGACTAGCGGGGGGGATACGCAGTATTTT.